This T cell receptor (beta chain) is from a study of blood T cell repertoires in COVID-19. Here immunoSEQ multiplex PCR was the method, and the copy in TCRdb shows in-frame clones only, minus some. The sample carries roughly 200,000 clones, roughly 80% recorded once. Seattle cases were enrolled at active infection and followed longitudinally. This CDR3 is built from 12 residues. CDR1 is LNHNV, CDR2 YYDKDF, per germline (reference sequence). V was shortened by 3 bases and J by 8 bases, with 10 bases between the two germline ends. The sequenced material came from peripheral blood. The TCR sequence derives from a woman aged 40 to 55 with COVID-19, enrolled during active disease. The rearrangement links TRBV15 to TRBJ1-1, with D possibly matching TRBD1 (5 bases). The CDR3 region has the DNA TGTGCCACCAGCAGGGGCCACAGGGAAGCTTTCTTT. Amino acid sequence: CATSRGHREAFF.